This T cell receptor (beta chain) was observed in a study of radiation and T cells in renal cell carcinoma. From germline, CDR1 is LNHDA and CDR2 SQIVND (reference sequence). V lost 3 bases and J lost 6, with 20 bases in between. CDR3 size: 17 residues. Time point noted: baseline pretreatment blood. Treatment in this sample: 15 Gy SBRT to primary tumor, nephrectomy 4 weeks later. Libraries were prepared by immunoSEQ multiplex PCR; TCRdb keeps only in-frame clonotypes and omits some of them. The data show about 59,000 clones, over 70% seen once. Specimen: blood, collected from a patient whose treatment included radiotherapy and nephrectomy. The chain uses TRBV19 and TRBJ2-2; D possibly corresponds to TRBD2 (5 bases). The source is a man aged 60 to 75 with renal cell carcinoma. CDR3 in DNA: TGTGCCAGTAGTATCCCTACCGCTAGCATGCGACCCGGGGAGCTGTTTTTT. This encodes CASSIPTASMRPGELFF. Full variable domain (remainder filled in from reference TRBV19 and TRBJ2-2): DGGITQSPKYLFRKEGQNVTLSCEQNLNHDAMYWYRQDPGQGLRLIYYSQIVNDFQKGDIAEGYSVSREKKESFPLTVTSAQKNPTAFYLCASSIPTASMRPGELFFGEGSRLTVL.